What follows describes a single T cell receptor (beta chain). V lost 2 bases to trimming and J lost 4 bases, with 10 bases between them. The V gene's germline CDR1 is KGHDR and CDR2 SFDVKD. This CDR3 has 14 amino acids. For CDR3 and TCR beta VDJ profiling, genomic DNA was the template used. Each CDR3 protein is one row after TCRdb ran MiXCR on the reads. The sample includes roughly 300,000 distinct CDR3 sequences, 45% to 65% of them seen just once. The sample comes from a study of CD8+CD57+ T cells in acquired aplastic anemia. The receptor was derived from a human donor with severe aplastic anemia or a healthy control (not recorded which). This chain links TRBV24-1 with TRBJ1-1; TRBD1 might be the D (5 bases). The sequencing input was sorted CD4+, CD8+, or CD8+CD57+ T cells (not recorded which) from PBMCs. CDR3 DNA sequence: TGTGCCACCAGTGATTGGGGGACCGCCACTGAAGCTTTCTTT. This gives the protein CATSDWGTATEAFF.